Listed below are T cell receptor beta chains from one sample, sequenced in a study of blood T cell repertoires in COVID-19. The assay was immunoSEQ multiplex PCR, and TCRdb's table has in-frame clones only and misses some. The sample yields 100,000 or so clones, around 87% seen once. Sequenced sample: peripheral blood. These receptors were obtained from a woman between 25 and 40 years old with acute or convalescent COVID-19. CDR3s include the opening cysteine and the closing phenylalanine or tryptophan. Fields, in order: V gene, CDR3 length, J gene, clone size, D gene, CDR3 DNA, CDR3 protein. D genes are given only for firm matches. The size entry is marked missing in some rows and otherwise reads once, few, many or a size class.

TRBV28	16	TRBJ1-4	once	TRBD1	TGTGCCAGCCCGCCCCCGGGGACAGTTGCTAATGAAAAACTGTTTTTT	CASPPPGTVANEKLFF
TRBV28	15	TRBJ1-3	NA	NA	TGTGCCATTCTATCTGGTCAGGGCCCTAGAAACACCATATATTTT	CAILSGQGPRNTIYF
TRBV27	15	TRBJ2-1	NA	TRBD2	TGTGCCAGCAGCCCGACTAGCGGGGGGTTCAATGAGCAGTTCTTC	CASSPTSGGFNEQFF
TRBV7-9	15	TRBJ2-3	NA	NA	TGTGCCAGCGGCGGGGACCGACAGAGCACAGATACGCAGTATTTT	CASGGDRQSTDTQYF
TRBV28	13	TRBJ2-1	NA	NA	TGTGCCAGTCAGACAGAGAAGTACAATGAGCAGTTCTTC	CASQTEKYNEQFF
TRBV5-1	14	TRBJ2-7	NA	NA	TGCGCCAGCAGCTTGGGGACAGAGCCCTACGAGCAGTACTTC	CASSLGTEPYEQYF
TRBV28	14	TRBJ2-7	NA	NA	TGTGCCAGCAGTTTAATCCAGCGGCACTACGAGCAGTACTTC	CASSLIQRHYEQYF
TRBV30	15	TRBJ2-1	NA	NA	TGTGCCTGGCAGTTGGGAGTCAGCTCCTACAATGAGCAGTTCTTC	CAWQLGVSSYNEQFF
TRBV2	14	TRBJ2-1	NA	TRBD2	TGTGCCAGCGCGCTAGCGGGGGCCTACAATGAGCAGTTCTTC	CASALAGAYNEQFF
TRBV6-5	15	TRBJ2-3	NA	TRBD1	TGTGCCAGGGGGGACAGGGGAGGTATTACAGATACGCAGTATTTT	CARGDRGGITDTQYF
TRBV7-8	15	TRBJ1-4	NA	TRBD1	TGTGCCAGCAGCGACAGGGGTCCAACTAATGAAAAACTGTTTTTT	CASSDRGPTNEKLFF
TRBV5-6	15	TRBJ1-6	NA	TRBD1	TGTGCCAGCAGCTTGCTCCAGGGGGTTAATTCACCCCTCCACTTT	CASSLLQGVNSPLHF
TRBV27	15	TRBJ1-1	NA	TRBD1	TGTGCCAGCAGTCCCGGACAGGGGTATCCCACTGAAGCTTTCTTT	CASSPGQGYPTEAFF
TRBV4-1	15	TRBJ2-2	NA	NA	TGCGCCAGCAGCCGCAGCAGGGGTGACACCGGGGAGCTGTTTTTT	CASSRSRGDTGELFF
TRBV2	15	TRBJ2-1	NA	TRBD1	TGTGCCAGCAGTCAGTTCGGACAGGGCACCAATGAGCAGTTCTTC	CASSQFGQGTNEQFF
TRBV4-1	16	TRBJ2-7	NA	NA	TGCGCCAGCAGCCAAGATTGGACTACCCCCTCCTACGAGCAGTACTTC	CASSQDWTTPSYEQYF
TRBV20-1	11	TRBJ2-7	NA	NA	TGCAGTGCTACTACTTCCTACGAGCAGTACTTC	CSATTSYEQYF
TRBV6-5	16	TRBJ2-7	NA	TRBD2	TGTGCCAGCAGTTTCGTCGGGACTAGCGGGATCTACGAGCAGTACTTC	CASSFVGTSGIYEQYF
TRBV5-1	14	TRBJ2-7	NA	NA	TGCGCCAGCAGCCAAACTACAGGGACCTACGAGCAGTACTTC	CASSQTTGTYEQYF
TRBV5-1	17	TRBJ1-1	NA	TRBD1	TGCGCCAGCAGCTTGGAACAGGGGGCGCGTCGACGGACTGAAGCTTTCTTT	CASSLEQGARRRTEAFF
TRBV3-1/TRBV3-2	14	TRBJ1-2	NA	TRBD1	TGTGCCAGCAGCCAAGCCCCAGGGGGTCATGGCTACACCTTC	CASSQAPGGHGYTF
TRBV6-1	14	TRBJ2-7	many	NA	TGTGCCAGCAGTGAGGAGGGGCCCACCTACGAGCAGTACTTC	CASSEEGPTYEQYF
TRBV11-3	15	TRBJ2-5	NA	TRBD2	TGTGCCAGCAACCAGGGAGCGGGGGGACAAGAGACCCAGTACTTC	CASNQGAGGQETQYF
TRBV9	13	TRBJ2-1	NA	NA	TGTGCCAGCAGCGTAGGGCCTTACAATGAGCAGTTCTTC	CASSVGPYNEQFF
TRBV12-3/TRBV12-4	13	TRBJ2-7	NA	NA	TGTGCCAGCAGCCTACAGTTTGGATACGAGCAGTACTTC	CASSLQFGYEQYF
TRBV2	15	TRBJ1-6	NA	NA	TGTGCCAGCAGTGAATCAGGGACCTATAATTCACCCCTCCACTTT	CASSESGTYNSPLHF